This TCR beta chain was recorded in a study of human T cells and chemical hapten exposure. This clonotype was seen many times. Time point given: pre-sensitization, week 0. Noted treatment: therapeutic diphenylcyclopropenone sensitization with weekly scalp DPC. Trimming shortened V by 6 bases and J by 3 bases, and 21 bases separated the two germline ends. The CDR3 is 17 amino acids. Germline V gene data show CDR1 as MDHEN and CDR2 as SYDVKM. From the RACE reads, TCRdb called clonotypes with MiXCR, one entry per CDR3 protein. The table has 50,000 to 70,000 distinct CDR3 sequences, approximately 10% seen once.

This sequence originates from a man aged 40-50 years with alopecia areata. Some clones in this sample may be carry-over from other donors' samples. This chain joins TRBV28 and TRBJ2-1; no definite D call. The material was whole blood, obtained in connection with sensitization to the hapten diphenylcyclopropenone (DPC). The CDR3 loop reads CASSGKIGQIFYNEQFF. The CDR3 DNA follows: TGTGCCAGCAGCGGAAAGATCGGGCAGATCTTCTACAATGAGCAGTTCTTC. The full variable domain, its missing parts supplied by reference TRBV28 and TRBJ2-1, is DVKVTQSSRYLVKRTGEKVFLECVQDMDHENMFWYRQDPGLGLRLIYFSYDVKMKEKGDIPEGYSVSREKKERFSLILESASTNQTSMYLCASSGKIGQIFYNEQFFGPGTRLTVL.